These T cell receptor beta chains were read from a single sample in a study of blood T cell repertoires in COVID-19. Sequenced by immunoSEQ multiplex PCR; TCRdb stores in-frame clones only, minus some. The repertoire holds around 320,000 clones, about 91% seen once, with roughly 7% in the top ten. The material sequenced was peripheral blood. The receptor source for this set is a woman aged 30 to 39 who had recovered from COVID-19. CDR3s include the opening cysteine and the closing phenylalanine or tryptophan. D genes are given only for firm matches.

>-|TRBJ1-2|TRBV2
CASSETTDYGYTF
>TRBD2|TRBJ2-7|TRBV3-1/TRBV3-2
CASSHSGGITYEQYF
>TRBD2|TRBJ2-5|TRBV5-6
CASSTVAGRAMETQYF
>-|TRBJ1-2|TRBV7-9
CASSRGRGDSNGYTF
>TRBD1|TRBJ1-4|TRBV28
CASSFRYRGHLGEKLFF
>TRBD1|TRBJ1-1|TRBV6-5
CAGQGARDTEAFF
>TRBD1|TRBJ1-4|TRBV6-5
CASTATGNEKLFF
>-|TRBJ2-3|TRBV7-3
CASSLGRGADTQYF
>-|TRBJ2-5|TRBV6-2/TRBV6-3
CASSSETYEETQYF
>-|TRBJ1-1|TRBV6-5
CASRGYGGNTEAFF
>TRBD1|TRBJ1-2|TRBV5-1
CASSLGQGDGYTF
>-|TRBJ1-6|TRBV28
CASREHYNSPLHF
>-|TRBJ1-2|TRBV15
CATSGLRGNYGYTF
>-|TRBJ2-7|TRBV7-2
CASSATRYEQYF
>TRBD1|TRBJ2-5|TRBV19
CASSLTGGQETQYF
>-|TRBJ2-5|TRBV5-1
CASSFDQETQYF
>-|TRBJ2-7|TRBV5-1
CASSLVSGSYEQYF
>-|TRBJ1-1|TRBV30
CAWSVKRDGTEAFF
>-|TRBJ1-1|TRBV6-1
CASSEPGHELMNTEAFF
>-|TRBJ1-4|TRBV3-1/TRBV3-2
CASSQRWTARYEKLFF
>-|TRBJ1-3|TRBV7-8
CASSLGRGAGNTIYF
>TRBD2|TRBJ2-1|TRBV7-9
CASRIGLAGGAHSYNEQFF
>-|TRBJ1-5|TRBV6-2/TRBV6-3
CASSSQNSNQPQHF
>TRBD1|TRBJ2-7|TRBV25-1
CATGQGALSDEQYF
>TRBD2|TRBJ2-7|TRBV7-2
CASSSSGGGFYEQYF
>TRBD1|TRBJ1-5|TRBV28
CASSFLQGDNQPQHF
>TRBD1|TRBJ1-4|TRBV6-5
CASSSERTGDNEKLFF
>-|TRBJ1-1|TRBV7-2
CASSLARGRDTEAFF
>-|TRBJ2-4|TRBV15
CATSRVGGTNIQYF
>-|TRBJ1-6|TRBV28
CASSLSYSPLHF
>-|TRBJ2-7|TRBV29-1
CSVGTPGPGAYEQYF
>-|TRBJ1-2|TRBV28
CASRPSGEYGGYTF
>-|TRBJ1-1|TRBV24-1
CATSLRRLIPMNTEAFF
>-|TRBJ2-7|TRBV5-5
CASSLLVSGASYEQYF
>TRBD2|TRBJ2-1|TRBV5-1
CASSLGLAGGPQYNEQFF
>TRBD1|TRBJ1-1|TRBV2
CASNDRGVTEAFF
>TRBD1|TRBJ1-6|TRBV6-4
CASSDSFRGSPLHF
>TRBD1|TRBJ1-2|TRBV5-4
CASSLRTGGDYGYTF
>TRBD1|TRBJ2-1|TRBV18
CASSPRTGDENEQFF
>TRBD1|TRBJ1-2|TRBV28
CASSRPPGQGGYGYTF
>TRBD1|TRBJ1-1|TRBV5-1
CASRYRQGAMNTEAFF
>-|TRBJ1-2|TRBV24-1
CATSDLDTGGSYYGYTF
>TRBD1|TRBJ1-6|TRBV6-6
CASSRYPPGQPYNSPLHF
>TRBD1|TRBJ2-7|TRBV4-1
CASSDRVQAYSYEQYF
>TRBD1|TRBJ1-2|TRBV15
CATSRDHTGGTNYGYTF
>-|TRBJ2-4|TRBV30
CAWRGGLAKNIQYF
>TRBD1|TRBJ2-7|TRBV6-5
CASRALGQGSYEQYF
>-|TRBJ1-1|TRBV28
CASSSQNTEAFF
>TRBD1|TRBJ2-7|TRBV27
CASSLRTGAYEQYF
>-|TRBJ1-5|TRBV24-1
CATSDTGRDQPQHF
>-|TRBJ1-6|TRBV4-2
CASSQDIRQAEILYNSPLHF